These 30 T cell receptor beta chains share one sample of origin, sequenced in a study of blood T cell repertoires in COVID-19. The assay was immunoSEQ multiplex PCR, and TCRdb's table has in-frame clones only and misses some. The sample consists of about 430,000 clones, roughly 90% of them appearing once. Source material: PBMCs or T cells enriched from blood (not recorded which). Receptors were obtained from a woman aged 18-29 years who had been exposed to COVID-19.

This chain links TRBV13 with TRBJ1-2; TRBD1 agrees at 12 bases. The CDR3 is 16 residues long. Germline trimming cut 5 bases from V and 9 bases from J; bases unmatched to any gene: 13. The germline V gene encodes CDR1 PRHDT and CDR2 FYEKMQ (reference sequence). The CDR3 here is CASSLGTGGEVSSYTF. DNA for the CDR3: TGTGCCAGCAGCCTCGGGACAGGGGGCGAGGTCTCTAGCTACACCTTC.

This chain links TRBV11-2 with TRBJ2-3, with D maybe TRBD1 (5 bases). The germline V and J ends were trimmed by 3 bases and 6 bases, with 25 bases remaining between them. Germline-derived CDR1 and CDR2 are SGHAT and FQNNGV. This CDR3 contains 18 residues. CDR3: CASSFSRSRGLGVDTQYF. Written as DNA, the CDR3 is TGTGCCAGCAGCTTTTCAAGGTCTCGCGGCCTAGGGGTGGATACGCAGTATTTT.

The chain joins TRBV11-2 to TRBJ2-5, with TRBD2 matching 7 bases. Germline V gene sequence: CDR1 SGHAT, CDR2 FQNNGV. The V and J ends lost 5 bases and 4 bases, in that order; junction bases with no gene match: 13. This CDR3 has 16 residues. This CDR3 is CASSPGPTSSGETQYF. The CDR3 bases are TGTGCCAGCAGCCCAGGCCCGACTAGCTCGGGAGAGACCCAGTACTTC.

The genes are TRBV25-1 and TRBJ2-3; 11 bases agree with TRBD1. The ends lost 1 base at V and 5 bases at J; junction bases unmatched: 11. The CDR3 runs 18 residues. CDR1 and CDR2 from the germline V gene are MGHDK and SYGVNS. For the CDR3, the DNA is TGTGCCAGCAGTGAATTTAGGTGGACAGGGGGCAAGGAAGATACGCAGTATTTT. The encoded protein is CASSEFRWTGGKEDTQYF.

This clone was detected only a few times. This chain joins TRBV28 and TRBJ1-1, with unresolved D. V dropped 10 bases and J dropped 5 bases, with 20 bases sitting between them. Germline CDR1 is MDHEN and CDR2 is SYDVKM. The CDR3 spans 14 residues. The DNA for the CDR3 is TGTGCCATCGAGGGAGCGCCTTTAGGTACTGAAGCTTTCTTT. Amino acids: CAIEGAPLGTEAFF.

The chain has TRBV25-1 and TRBJ2-7; 9 bases are a match to TRBD2. The germline V gene encodes CDR1 MGHDK and CDR2 SYGVNS. This CDR3 has 13 residues. The J segment lost 4 bases and the V segment lost 10 bases, leaving 8 bases of the junction unmatched. CDR3 amino acids: CATTRLAVYEQYF. CDR3 nucleotides: TGTGCCACCACTCGACTAGCGGTTTACGAGCAGTACTTC.

This chain joins TRBV6-5 and TRBJ1-4; the D gene is possibly TRBD1 (5 bases). The CDR3 spans 14 residues. Germline lookup yields CDR1 MNHEY and CDR2 SVGAGI. V shed 3 bases and J shed 5 bases, with 10 bases lying between them. CDR3 nucleotides: TGTGCCAGCAGTTATACAGGAGACAATGAAAAACTGTTTTTT. Amino acid sequence: CASSYTGDNEKLFF.

CDR3 coding DNA: TGTGCCAGCAGCCGCATGGCGGGGAGCTCCTACGAGCAGTACTTC. It is translated as CASSRMAGSSYEQYF. V usage is TRBV7-2 and J usage is TRBJ2-7; tentatively, D is TRBD2 (6 bases). CDR3 length: 15 residues. CDR1 and CDR2 from the germline V gene are SGHTA and FQGNSA. The V gene lost 5 bases and the J gene lost 0 bases, with 14 bases spanning the gap.

This chain uses TRBV6-1 with TRBJ1-2; 9 nucleotides line up with TRBD1. After removal of 0 bases from V and 2 bases from J, the junction contained 1 base not matched to a gene. The germline CDR1 and CDR2 sequences are MNHNS and SASEGT. This CDR3 comprises 15 residues. CDR3 protein: CASSEAGTGNYGYTF. The CDR3 region has the DNA TGTGCCAGCAGTGAAGCGGGGACAGGGAACTATGGCTACACCTTC.

Details on this clone: This same CDR3 is encoded by further DNA sequences in the sample. This chain links TRBV3-1 (or the pseudogene TRBV3-2) with TRBJ2-3, with TRBD1 matching over 7 bases. The CDR3 runs to 14 residues. Trimming took 4 bases from V and 1 from J; bases not matched to a gene: 2. Germline V gene lookup returns CDR1 LGHDT and CDR2 YNNKEL (reference sequence). For the CDR3, the DNA is TGTGCCAGCAGCCTAGGACAGGGCACAGATACGCAGTATTTT. Amino acids: CASSLGQGTDTQYF.

CDR3 protein: CASSEARGDLSNEKLFF. The DNA of the CDR3 is TGTGCCAGCAGTGAAGCGCGGGGGGACTTGTCTAATGAAAAACTGTTTTTT. The rearrangement uses TRBV2 and TRBJ1-4; a weak D match, TRBD1 (5 bases). V was pared by 0 bases and J by 3 bases, with 14 bases between. Germline V gives CDR1 SNHLY, CDR2 FYNNEI. The CDR3 sequence is 17 residues long.

The gene calls are TRBV7-9 and TRBJ1-2; no definite D call. CDR3 length: 13 residues. CDR1 and CDR2 from the germline V gene are SEHNR and FQNEAQ (reference sequence). Between the trimmed V and J ends, which lost 11 bases and 6 bases, there was a span of 19 bases. The CDR3 coding sequence is TGTGCCCTCAGATCGGGAGCACCCGATGGCTACACCTTC. Translated: CALRSGAPDGYTF.

This rearrangement joins TRBV20-1 to TRBJ2-7; a possible D gene is TRBD1 (5 bases). The CDR3 loop spans 14 amino acids. Trimming shortened V by 3 bases and J by 2 bases, and 14 bases separated the two germline ends. From germline, CDR1 is DFQATT and CDR2 SNEGSKA (reference sequence). CDR3 DNA sequence: TGCAGTGCTAGTACGTCAGGGAATACCTACGAGCAGTACTTC. Translated, it gives CSASTSGNTYEQYF.

As to this clone: This sample also contains other DNA sequences that code for the same CDR3. The chain carries TRBV5-1 and TRBJ1-1; D remains unclear. The CDR3 extends over 14 amino acids. V lost 0 bases and J lost 0, with 6 bases in between. Germline assignment: CDR1 SGHRS and CDR2 YFSETQ. The CDR3: CASSLGQMNTEAFF. The CDR3, as DNA: TGCGCCAGCAGCTTGGGGCAGATGAACACTGAAGCTTTCTTT.

V and J are TRBV19 and TRBJ2-1, with TRBD1 matching 7 bases. V shed 3 bases and J 0 bases; nucleotides not matched to a gene: 11. This CDR3 comprises 18 residues. Germline loops: CDR1 LNHDA, CDR2 SQIVND (reference sequence). The CDR3: CASSIFFWDRPSYNEQFF. The CDR3 nucleotides read TGTGCCAGTAGTATCTTCTTCTGGGACAGACCCTCCTACAATGAGCAGTTCTTC.

This clone was seen a single time. The chain uses TRBV28 and TRBJ1-2; 7 positions match TRBD1. Germline V gene data show CDR1 as MDHEN and CDR2 as SYDVKM. V lost 6 bases to trimming and J lost 8 bases; unmatched junction nucleotides: 21. CDR3 length: 17 residues. As DNA, the CDR3 is TGTGCCAGCAGAATACGCGAAGGGGGCGTCTCCCGCGGGGGCTACACCTTC. This encodes CASRIREGGVSRGGYTF.

The chain carries TRBV11-2 and TRBJ2-3, with D perhaps TRBD2 (6 bases). V was shortened by 4 bases and J by 3 bases, with 11 bases between the two germline ends. The CDR3 runs 14 residues. Germline CDR1 and CDR2: SGHAT and FQNNGV. The CDR3 here is CASSSGLQTDTQYF. CDR3 DNA: TGTGCCAGCAGCTCAGGACTACAGACAGATACGCAGTATTTT.

About this clone itself: The junction departs from germline at one end; a sequencing error may be responsible. This chain connects TRBV28 to TRBJ1-2; possibly TRBD1 for D (5 bases). The germline CDR1 and CDR2 sequences are MDHEN and SYDVKM. The length of the CDR3 is 11 residues. This CDR3 reads CASSKRTPLLF. CDR3 DNA sequence: TGTGCCAGCAGTAAAAGGACACCACTCCTCTTC.

This chain uses TRBV4-1 with TRBJ1-1, with D unresolved. The germline V gene has CDR1 MGHRA and CDR2 YSYEKL. This CDR3 region has 17 residues. The V gene lost 1 base and the J gene lost 1 base, with 16 bases spanning the gap. The chain's CDR3 is CASSQVGNGRANTEAFF. The CDR3 DNA reads as TGCGCCAGCAGCCAAGTTGGTAACGGTAGAGCGAACACTGAAGCTTTCTTT.

The table lists this clone with a few counts. This chain joins TRBV7-8 and TRBJ1-5, with D unclear. Germline loops: CDR1 SGHVS, CDR2 FQNEAQ. Deletions cut 4 bases from V and 4 bases from J, with 8 bases between. The CDR3 sequence is 13 residues long. The CDR3 reads CASSSQRNQPQHF. The CDR3 DNA reads as TGTGCCAGCAGCTCGCAGAGGAATCAGCCCCAGCATTTT.

The V gene is TRBV5-6, the J gene TRBJ2-7; D may be TRBD1 (6 bases). The CDR3 runs to 13 residues. Trimming took 3 bases from V and 6 from J, leaving 13 bases between them. Germline lookup yields CDR1 SGHDT and CDR2 YYEEEE. The CDR3 nucleotides are TGTGCCAGCAGCTCGAGCTACAGGGCCGAGCAGTACTTC. It encodes CASSSSYRAEQYF. The full variable domain, its missing parts supplied by reference TRBV5-6 and TRBJ2-7, is DAGVTQSPTHLIKTRGQQVTLRCSPKSGHDTVSWYQQALGQGPQFIFQYYEEEERQRGNFPDRFSGHQFPNYSSELNVNALLLGDSALYLCASSSSYRAEQYFGPGTRLTVT.

The rearrangement uses TRBV25-1 and TRBJ2-3; D gene unclear. Deletions cut 5 bases from V and 0 bases from J, with 15 bases between. The germline V gene encodes CDR1 MGHDK and CDR2 SYGVNS. This CDR3 contains 16 residues. CDR3 protein: CASSRNDLVSTDTQYF. For the CDR3, the DNA is TGTGCCAGCAGTCGTAACGACCTAGTGAGCACAGATACGCAGTATTTT.

The J gene is TRBJ2-1, the V gene TRBV7-6, with 9 bases aligning to TRBD1. The CDR3 loop spans 16 amino acids. Per the germline V gene, CDR1 is SGHVS and CDR2 is FNYEAQ. V dropped 5 bases and J dropped 4; count of bases not matched to a gene: 9. In DNA form, the CDR3 reads TGTGCCAGCAGCCGGGGGTGGACAGGGGCATACAATGAGCAGTTCTTC. Residues: CASSRGWTGAYNEQFF.

The table lists this clone with a few counts. The chain recombines TRBV21-1 with TRBJ2-1; the listed D gene, TRBD2, was not tested against the DNA. TRBV21-1 is given as a pseudogene. This CDR3 is 16 amino acids long. CDR3 region: CASSPTSVGSYNEQFF. In DNA form, the CDR3 reads TGTGCCAGCAGTCCAACTAGCGTAGGGTCCTACAATGAGCAGTTCTTC.

The rearrangement links TRBV28 to TRBJ1-2; TRBD1 agrees at 9 bases. V dropped 5 bases and J dropped 8; count of bases not matched to a gene: 15. This CDR3 is 16 amino acids long. Per germline, CDR1 MDHEN and CDR2 SYDVKM. The CDR3 region has the DNA TGTGCCAGCAGTACCACAGGGGGCAGGCGGTCGGTAGGCTACACCTTC. Translating it yields CASSTTGGRRSVGYTF.

Remarks on this clone: A junction boundary mismatches the germline segment, possibly from a read error. CDR3 in DNA: TGTGCCTCCAGCACCGGGAGGGTTAATGAGCAGTTCTTC. Amino acids: CASSTGRVNEQFF. This rearrangement joins TRBV15 to TRBJ2-1, with 8 bases lining up with TRBD2. This CDR3 contains 13 residues. Germline CDR1 reads LNHNV; CDR2 reads YYDKDF (reference sequence).

The chain joins TRBV28 to TRBJ1-6, with D tentatively TRBD1 (5 bases). CDR1 is MDHEN and CDR2 is SYDVKM in the germline V gene. The V and J ends lost 5 bases and 9 bases respectively, with 20 bases between them. This CDR3 comprises 16 residues. The CDR3 protein is CASSLPSGSLGSPLHF. The CDR3 DNA follows: TGTGCCAGCAGTCTCCCTTCAGGGTCTTTAGGTTCACCCCTCCACTTT. Full variable domain (remainder filled in from reference TRBV28 and TRBJ1-6): DVKVTQSSRYLVKRTGEKVFLECVQDMDHENMFWYRQDPGLGLRLIYFSYDVKMKEKGDIPEGYSVSREKKERFSLILESASTNQTSMYLCASSLPSGSLGSPLHFGNGTRLTVT.

The chain employs TRBV6-5 and TRBJ2-1; 8 bases fit TRBD2. J was trimmed by 4 bases and V by 10 bases; bases with no gene match: 6. The CDR3 runs 13 residues. CDR1 is MNHEY and CDR2 is SVGAGI in the germline V gene. CDR3 region: CATSPSGYNEQFF. CDR3 DNA sequence: TGTGCCACCTCGCCTAGCGGGTACAATGAGCAGTTCTTC.

The chain couples TRBV19 to TRBJ1-1; unclear D gene. There are 12 residues in the CDR3. CDR1 LNHDA and CDR2 SQIVND come from the germline V gene (reference sequence). V was shortened by 3 bases and J by 9 bases, with 11 bases between the two germline ends. CDR3 sequence (DNA): TGTGCCAGTAGTATTACCCAGGAACAAGCTTTCTTT. As protein: CASSITQEQAFF.

V is TRBV6-6 and J is TRBJ2-3, with D perhaps TRBD2 (5 bases). CDR1 is MNHNY and CDR2 is SVGAGI in the germline V gene (reference sequence). The CDR3 is made up of 13 amino acids. V was trimmed by 8 bases and J by 4 bases, leaving 13 bases between them. The CDR3 DNA follows: TGTGCCAGCCTTGAGGGTACCCCAGATACGCAGTATTTT. Its protein is CASLEGTPDTQYF.